This T cell receptor (beta chain) came from a study of beta chain features in type 1 diabetes. Looking at the study overall: The study examined 90 million to 130 million sorted cells across all samples.

Blood was collected once per donor into heparin, averaging roughly 120 mL. Each of the sorted populations had a purity greater than 95%. The authors reverse transcribed all of the isolated RNA, so sequencing captured expressed TCRB transcripts. Profiled with immunoSEQ multiplex PCR; TCRdb holds only in-frame clones, not every one. The sample holds 600,000 to 700,000 clones; roughly an eighth are singletons and the top ten take 0.095% to 0.15%. Study conclusions and caveats: People with Type 1 diabetes carried modestly yet significantly shorter TCRB CDR3s in all four CD4+ subsets. The naive, central memory and Treg TCRB repertoires of patients appeared to be more similar to one another than those of healthy donors.

This CDR3 spans 15 amino acids. Trimming took 0 bases from V and 7 from J; bases not matched to a gene: 8. Germline assignment: CDR1 GTSNPN and CDR2 SVGIG (reference sequence). Only a few counts were recorded for this clone. Its matching antigen is unknown. This chain joins TRBV30 and TRBJ2-2, with TRBD1 matching 7 bases. The clonotype was recovered from a man aged 25 to 40 with type 1 diabetes. Sequenced input: naive CD4+ T cells from blood. In DNA, the CDR3 is TGTGCCTGGAGTGTATTAGGGGGCGCGGGCGGGGAGCTGTTTTTT. This sequence encodes CAWSVLGGAGGELFF.